The subject of this entry is one T cell receptor (beta chain). Its antigen remains unidentified. This entry belongs to a study of graft-versus-host responses after intestinal transplantation. Across the study: Once they had received anti-thymocyte globulin induction, all recipients took tacrolimus and steroids for about three years.

The study, taken as a whole, reports: In recipient marrow, GvH clones were found, and some appeared first in ileum or blood. Maximum circulating GvH clone levels tracked with early post-transplant HvG decreases. High graft-versus-host to host-versus-graft clonal ratios were found in allografts of patients who had graft-donor T cell macrochimerism.

CDR3 length: 14 amino acids. V gave up 3 bases and J gave up 4 bases; unmatched junction bases: 1. Germline loops: CDR1 MNHNS, CDR2 SASEGT. Sequenced by immunoSEQ multiplex PCR; TCRdb stores in-frame clones only, minus some. The sample has 90,000 to 130,000 clones; approximately 92% are singletons. The sample here was unstimulated CD8+ T cells sorted from spleen or lymph node cells, taken before intestinal transplant. This receptor was taken from a human donor who received an intestinal transplant. V gene TRBV6-1 combines with J gene TRBJ2-1; 9 bases fit TRBD2. This CDR3 reads CASSEGLAYNEQFF. As DNA, the CDR3 is TGTGCCAGCAGTGAGGGACTAGCTTACAATGAGCAGTTCTTC.